These 2 T cell receptor beta chains share one sample of origin, sequenced in a study of blood T cell repertoires in COVID-19. Using immunoSEQ multiplex PCR, the repertoire was profiled, and TCRdb retains in-frame clones only, with some absent. The sample gives 450,000 to 500,000 clones, about nine tenths of which show up once; 0.7% is in the top ten. Material for sequencing was PBMCs or T cells enriched from blood (not recorded which). The receptors come from a woman between 18 and 29 years old who had recovered from COVID-19.

This chain uses TRBV13 with TRBJ2-7; 7 positions agree with TRBD2. CDR1 and CDR2 (germline): PRHDT, FYEKMQ (reference sequence). This CDR3 contains 15 residues. The V gene end was trimmed by 1 base and the J gene end by 3 bases; junction bases not matched to a gene: 6. CDR3 sequence: CASSLVGGGNYEQYF. CDR3 nucleotides: TGTGCCAGCAGCTTAGTGGGCGGGGGAAACTACGAGCAGTACTTC. Complete variable domain (other parts from reference TRBV13 and TRBJ2-7): AAGVIQSPRHLIKEKRETATLKCYPIPRHDTVYWYQQGPGQDPQFLISFYEKMQSDKGSIPDRFSAQQFSDYHSELNMSSLELGDSALYFCASSLVGGGNYEQYFGPGTRLTVT.

V and J are TRBV6-6 and TRBJ2-2; D is ambiguous. The germline V and J ends were trimmed by 8 bases and 3 bases, with 13 bases remaining between them. The CDR3 is made up of 14 amino acids. CDR1 is MNHNY and CDR2 is SVGAGI in the germline V gene (reference sequence). CDR3 sequence (DNA): TGTGCCAGCTTTCGGCAGGTAGACACCGGGGAGCTGTTTTTT. Residues: CASFRQVDTGELFF.